A single sample is the source of the 8 T cell receptor beta chains below, sequenced in a study of T cell repertoires in cytomegalovirus infection. TCRdb reanalysed the reads using MiXCR and keeps one entry per CDR3 protein. In the table there are roughly 570,000 distinct CDR3 sequences, 35% to 50% of which are singletons. These receptors' targets are unknown. Specimen: cultured PBMCs, collected from culture after CMV antigen stimulation. The source is a human donor in good health (CMV status not recorded). Some clones in this sample may be carry-over from other donors' samples.

The table lists this clonotype with a few counts. The V call is TRBV7-6, the J call TRBJ2-7; maybe TRBD2 (6 bases). The CDR3 sequence is 15 residues long. Trimming shortened V by 5 bases and J by 2 bases, and 16 bases separated the two germline ends. Looked up from germline, CDR1 is SGHVS and CDR2 is FNYEAQ. The CDR3 coding sequence is TGTGCCAGCAGCCCTACTCGGCCGGGGGCCTACGAGCAGTACTTC. Encoded protein: CASSPTRPGAYEQYF.

This clonotype has only a few counts. V gene TRBV12-3 or TRBV12-4 combines with J gene TRBJ2-6; no firm D call. Between the trimmed V and J ends, which lost 8 bases and 2 bases, there was a span of 7 bases. The CDR3 contains 13 residues. DNA of the CDR3: TGTGCCAGCGATGGTCCTGGGGCCAACGTCCTGACTTTC. It encodes CASDGPGANVLTF.

This clonotype was detected a few times. The V and J genes are TRBV7-7 and TRBJ2-6; D not resolved. The V gene lost 5 bases and the J gene lost 2 bases, with 16 bases spanning the gap. The germline gives CDR1 SSHAT, CDR2 FNYEAQ (reference sequence). The CDR3 has 17 amino acids. In nucleotides, the CDR3 is TGTGCCAGCAGCCCCCGTGGCAGCGTAGCTGGGGCCAACGTCCTGACTTTC. It yields the protein CASSPRGSVAGANVLTF.

The chain uses TRBV28 and TRBJ2-3; unclear D gene. CDR1 is MDHEN and CDR2 is SYDVKM in the germline V gene. Trimming removed 4 bases at V and 8 bases at J, with 13 bases between. CDR3 length equals 13 residues. The CDR3 region is CASSSRGKGTQYF. The CDR3 DNA reads TGTGCCAGCAGTTCGCGAGGAAAGGGTACGCAGTATTTT.

The chain links TRBV4-1 to TRBJ1-4; D perhaps matches TRBD1 (5 bases). CDR3 length: 16 amino acids. Trimming cost V 3 bases and J 0 bases, with 11 bases left between them. CDR1 is MGHRA, CDR2 YSYEKL, per germline. The chain's CDR3 is CASSHDRQTTNEKLFF. CDR3 nucleotides: TGCGCCAGCAGCCATGACAGACAGACAACTAATGAAAAACTGTTTTTT.

V gene TRBV4-2 combines with J gene TRBJ2-2; D possibly corresponds to TRBD2 (6 bases). The V and J ends lost 0 bases and 6 bases respectively, with 11 bases between them. Looked up from germline, CDR1 is LGHNA and CDR2 is YNFKEQ. This CDR3 has 15 amino acids. DNA for the CDR3: TGTGCCAGCAGCCAAGATGGAGGGGTTGCCGGGGAGCTGTTTTTT. Protein product: CASSQDGGVAGELFF.

The J gene is TRBJ1-2, the V gene TRBV7-2; 10 bases map to TRBD1. CDR1 is SGHTA, CDR2 FQGNSA, per germline. The CDR3 length is 14 residues. V lost 4 bases, J lost 8 bases, and 7 bases stayed unmatched. CDR3 nucleotides: TGTGCCAGCAGCTCAGACAGGGGGCGTGGAGGCTACACCTTC. Translation gives CASSSDRGRGGYTF.

The rearrangement uses TRBV9 and TRBJ1-1; D gene uncertain. V was pared by 4 bases and J by 4 bases, with 23 bases between. Germline values: CDR1 SGDLS, CDR2 YYNGEE. This CDR3 is 17 amino acids long. This CDR3 is CASSPVMSVPVGTEAFF. The DNA for the CDR3 is TGTGCCAGCAGCCCAGTCATGAGCGTACCGGTCGGCACTGAAGCTTTCTTT.